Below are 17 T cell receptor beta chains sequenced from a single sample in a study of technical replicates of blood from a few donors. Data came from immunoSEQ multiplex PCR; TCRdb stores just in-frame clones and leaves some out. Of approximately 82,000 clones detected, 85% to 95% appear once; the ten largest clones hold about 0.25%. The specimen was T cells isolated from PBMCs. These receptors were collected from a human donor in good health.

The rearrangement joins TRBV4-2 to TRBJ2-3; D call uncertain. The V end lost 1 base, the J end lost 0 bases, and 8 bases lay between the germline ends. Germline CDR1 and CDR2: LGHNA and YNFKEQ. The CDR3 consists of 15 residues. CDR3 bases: TGTGCCAGCAGCCAAGGAGGTTCTAGCACAGATACGCAGTATTTT. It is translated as CASSQGGSSTDTQYF.

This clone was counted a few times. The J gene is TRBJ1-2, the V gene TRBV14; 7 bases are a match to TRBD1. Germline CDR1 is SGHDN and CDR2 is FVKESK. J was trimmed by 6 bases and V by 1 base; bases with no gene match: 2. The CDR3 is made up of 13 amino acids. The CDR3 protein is CASSQVGTDGYTF. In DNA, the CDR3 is TGTGCCAGCAGCCAAGTTGGGACAGATGGCTACACCTTC. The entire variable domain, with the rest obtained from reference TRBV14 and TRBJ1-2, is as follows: EAGVTQFPSHSVIEKGQTVTLRCDPISGHDNLYWYRRVMGKEIKFLLHFVKESKQDESGMPNNRFLAERTGGTYSTLKVQPAELEDSGVYFCASSQVGTDGYTFGSGTRLTVV.

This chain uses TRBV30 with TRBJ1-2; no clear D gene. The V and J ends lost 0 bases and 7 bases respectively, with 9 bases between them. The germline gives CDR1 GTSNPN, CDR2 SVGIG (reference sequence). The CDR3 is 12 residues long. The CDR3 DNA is TGTGCCTGGAGTGTGGGAGACCCTGGCTACACCTTC. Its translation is CAWSVGDPGYTF.

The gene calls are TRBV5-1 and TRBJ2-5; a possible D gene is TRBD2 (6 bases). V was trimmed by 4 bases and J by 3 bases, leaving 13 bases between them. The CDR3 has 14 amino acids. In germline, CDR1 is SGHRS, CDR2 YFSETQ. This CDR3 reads CASSGGWQKETQYF. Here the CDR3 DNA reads TGCGCCAGCAGCGGGGGGTGGCAAAAAGAGACCCAGTACTTC.

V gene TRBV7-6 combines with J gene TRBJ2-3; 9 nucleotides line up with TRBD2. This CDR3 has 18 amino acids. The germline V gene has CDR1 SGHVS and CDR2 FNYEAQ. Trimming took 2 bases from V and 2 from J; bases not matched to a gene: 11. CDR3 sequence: CASSLRPRLAAYTDTQYF. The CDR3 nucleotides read TGTGCCAGCAGCTTAAGGCCCCGACTAGCGGCATACACAGATACGCAGTATTTT.

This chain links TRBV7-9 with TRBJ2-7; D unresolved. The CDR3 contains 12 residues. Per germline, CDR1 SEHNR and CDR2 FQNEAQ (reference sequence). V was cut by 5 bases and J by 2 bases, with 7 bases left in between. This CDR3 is CASSLYTYEQYF. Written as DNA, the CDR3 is TGTGCCAGCAGCCTATATACCTACGAGCAGTACTTC.

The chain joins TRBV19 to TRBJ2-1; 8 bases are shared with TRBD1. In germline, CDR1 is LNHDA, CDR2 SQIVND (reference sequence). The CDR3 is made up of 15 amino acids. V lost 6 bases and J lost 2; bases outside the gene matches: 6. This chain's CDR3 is CASSAGGRAYNEQFF. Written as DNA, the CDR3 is TGTGCCAGTAGCGCAGGGGGCCGCGCCTACAATGAGCAGTTCTTC. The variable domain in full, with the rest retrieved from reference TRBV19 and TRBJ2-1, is DGGITQSPKYLFRKEGQNVTLSCEQNLNHDAMYWYRQDPGQGLRLIYYSQIVNDFQKGDIAEGYSVSREKKESFPLTVTSAQKNPTAFYLCASSAGGRAYNEQFFGPGTRLTVL.

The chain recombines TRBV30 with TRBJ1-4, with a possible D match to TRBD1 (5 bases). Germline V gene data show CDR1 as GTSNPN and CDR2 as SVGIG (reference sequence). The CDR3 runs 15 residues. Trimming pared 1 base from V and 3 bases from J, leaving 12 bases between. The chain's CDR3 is CAWSARQFSNEKLFF. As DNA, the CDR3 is TGTGCCTGGAGTGCACGACAGTTCTCTAATGAAAAACTGTTTTTT.

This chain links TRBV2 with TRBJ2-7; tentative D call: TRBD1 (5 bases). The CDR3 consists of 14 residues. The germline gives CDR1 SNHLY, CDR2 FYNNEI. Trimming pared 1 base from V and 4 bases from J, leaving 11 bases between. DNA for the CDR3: TGTGCCAGCAGTGAAGGACAGACTGTGTACGAGCAGTACTTC. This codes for CASSEGQTVYEQYF. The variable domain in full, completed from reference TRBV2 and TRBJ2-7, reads EPEVTQTPSHQVTQMGQEVILRCVPISNHLYFYWYRQILGQKVEFLVSFYNNEISEKSEIFDDQFSVERPDGSNFTLKIRSTKLEDSAMYFCASSEGQTVYEQYFGPGTRLTVT.

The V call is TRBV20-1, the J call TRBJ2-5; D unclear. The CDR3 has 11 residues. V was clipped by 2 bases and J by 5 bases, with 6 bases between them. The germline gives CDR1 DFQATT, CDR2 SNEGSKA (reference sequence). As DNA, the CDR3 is TGCAGTGCTAGACCAGATGAGACCCAGTACTTC. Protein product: CSARPDETQYF.

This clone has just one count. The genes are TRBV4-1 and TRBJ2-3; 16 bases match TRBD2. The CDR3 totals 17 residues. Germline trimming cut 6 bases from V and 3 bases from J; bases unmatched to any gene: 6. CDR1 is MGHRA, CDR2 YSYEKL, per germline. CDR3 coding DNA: TGCGCCAGCAGACCGGGACTAGCGGGAGGGAGAACAGATACGCAGTATTTT. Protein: CASRPGLAGGRTDTQYF.

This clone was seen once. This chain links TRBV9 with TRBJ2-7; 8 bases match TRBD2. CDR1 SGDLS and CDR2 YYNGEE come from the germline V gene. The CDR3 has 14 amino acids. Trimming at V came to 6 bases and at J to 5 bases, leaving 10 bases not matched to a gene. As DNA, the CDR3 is TGTGCCAGCAACCCGGGACTAGGAACTGACGAGCAGTACTTC. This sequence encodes CASNPGLGTDEQYF.

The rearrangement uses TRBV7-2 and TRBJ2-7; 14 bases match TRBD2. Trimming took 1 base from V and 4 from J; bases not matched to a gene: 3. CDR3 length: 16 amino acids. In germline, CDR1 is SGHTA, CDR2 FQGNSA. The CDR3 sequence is CASSLGRLAGGYEQYF. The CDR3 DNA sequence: TGTGCCAGCAGCTTAGGTAGACTAGCGGGGGGGTACGAGCAGTACTTC.

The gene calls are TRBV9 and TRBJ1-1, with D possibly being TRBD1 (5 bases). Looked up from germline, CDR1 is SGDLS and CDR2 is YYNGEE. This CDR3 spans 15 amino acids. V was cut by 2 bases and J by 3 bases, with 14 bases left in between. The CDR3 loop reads CASSVGAGRYTEAFF. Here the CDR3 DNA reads TGTGCCAGCAGCGTTGGGGCGGGGAGATACACTGAAGCTTTCTTT.

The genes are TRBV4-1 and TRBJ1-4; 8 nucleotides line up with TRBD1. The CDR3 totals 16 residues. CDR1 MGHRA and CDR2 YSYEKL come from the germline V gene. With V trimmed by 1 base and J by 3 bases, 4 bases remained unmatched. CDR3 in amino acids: CASSQGQGIPNEKLFF. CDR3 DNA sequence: TGCGCCAGCAGCCAAGGACAGGGGATTCCTAATGAAAAACTGTTTTTT.

CDR3 amino acids: CASSPGTGIDQPQHF. The CDR3 coding sequence is TGTGCCAGCTCCCCGGGCACAGGGATTGATCAGCCCCAGCATTTT. The chain carries TRBV18 and TRBJ1-5, with D maybe TRBD1 (6 bases). This CDR3 has 15 residues. Trimming stripped 6 bases from V and 5 bases from J, with 17 bases between. The germline CDR1 and CDR2 sequences are KGHSH and LQKENI. Using reference TRBV18 and TRBJ1-5 for the parts outside the CDR3, the full variable domain is NAGVMQNPRHLVRRRGQEARLRCSPMKGHSHVYWYRQLPEEGLKFMVYLQKENIIDESGMPKERFSAEFPKEGPSILRIQQVVRGDSAAYFCASSPGTGIDQPQHFGDGTRLSIL.

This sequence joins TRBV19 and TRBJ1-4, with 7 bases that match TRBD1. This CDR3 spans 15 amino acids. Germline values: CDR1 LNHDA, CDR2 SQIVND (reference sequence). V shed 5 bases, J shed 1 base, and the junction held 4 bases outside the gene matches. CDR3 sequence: CASSWDSRTNEKLFF. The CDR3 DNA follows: TGTGCCAGTAGTTGGGACAGCCGAACTAATGAAAAACTGTTTTTT.